The 2 T cell receptor beta chains reported below all come from one sample, sequenced in a study of molecular identifiers for immune sequencing clone quantification. A single record per CDR3 protein comes from TCRdb applying MiXCR to the PCR reads. Of some 580,000 distinct CDR3 sequences listed, roughly 25% were seen once; the top ten hold about 0.84%. The specimen sequenced was naive CD8+ T cells from blood, with Jurkat cell RNA spiked in. The subset was: FACS-sorted CD8+CD4-CCR7+CD45RA+ naive T cells. These receptors all come from a human donor in good health. Some libraries in this study had Jurkat cell RNA spiked in.

There are a few counts of this clonotype. The chain carries TRBV14 and TRBJ2-2; a weak D match, TRBD1 (6 bases). The germline CDR1 and CDR2 sequences are SGHDN and FVKESK. Trimming shortened V by 4 bases and J by 7 bases, and 10 bases separated the two germline ends. This CDR3 has 13 residues. The CDR3 is CASSPTGHGELFF. The DNA of the CDR3 is TGTGCCAGCAGCCCCACAGGGCACGGGGAGCTGTTTTTT.

The chain has TRBV5-5 and TRBJ1-5; D is unresolved. The germline CDR1 and CDR2 sequences are SGHKS and YYEKEE (reference sequence). The CDR3 totals 15 residues. Between the trimmed V and J ends, which lost 0 bases and 5 bases, there was a span of 12 bases. CDR3 in amino acids: CASSLGAPWDQPQHF. The CDR3 DNA is TGTGCCAGCAGCTTGGGGGCCCCTTGGGATCAGCCCCAGCATTTT.